The T cell receptor (beta chain) described here comes from a study of cytomegalovirus exposure and HLA in healthy donors. Germline values: CDR1 SGHTA, CDR2 FQGNSA. V lost 4 bases and J 11 bases, leaving 18 bases between the germline ends. The CDR3 consists of 14 residues. This clone appeared once. Antigen: not known. The PCR had 60 Vbeta and 13 Jbeta primers. This table comes from immunoSEQ multiplex PCR, and its TCRdb copy is limited to in-frame clones, with some not included. The sample holds approximately 170,000 clones, over 70% seen once. General study findings and limits: In a later analysis, across HLA loci, associated TCR counts were highest for DRB1, lowest for HLA-C. Productive status was seen about 87% or about 30% of the time for most TCR beta V segments in an earlier analysis. In a later analysis, V- and J-gene trimming of beta chains associated with a DCLRE1C missense variant, replicated independently. The presence/absence work took it that sequencing depth was about the same across donors.

This sequence joins TRBV7-2 and TRBJ2-4; D unclear. This receptor was obtained from a boy aged 2 to 9 in good health and CMV-seronegative. Input material: PBMCs. CDR3 sequence reads: CASSSVNNPIVQYF. The CDR3 DNA reads as TGTGCCAGCAGCTCCGTGAATAACCCAATAGTTCAGTACTTC.